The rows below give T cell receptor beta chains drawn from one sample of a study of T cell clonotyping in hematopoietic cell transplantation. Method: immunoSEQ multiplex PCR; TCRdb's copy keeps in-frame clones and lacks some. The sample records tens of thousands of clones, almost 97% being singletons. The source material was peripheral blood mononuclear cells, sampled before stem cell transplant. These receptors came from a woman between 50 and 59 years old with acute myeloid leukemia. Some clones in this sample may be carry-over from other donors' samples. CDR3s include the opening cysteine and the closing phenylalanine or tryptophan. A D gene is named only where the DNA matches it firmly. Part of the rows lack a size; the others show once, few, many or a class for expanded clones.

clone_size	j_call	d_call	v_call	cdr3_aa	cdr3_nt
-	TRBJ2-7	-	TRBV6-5	CASSYLMRGGGYEQYF	TGTGCCAGCAGTTACTTAATGAGGGGGGGCGGCTACGAGCAGTACTTC
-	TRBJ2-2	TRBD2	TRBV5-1	CASSLRGDDTGELFF	TGCGCCAGCAGCTTGCGGGGGGACGACACCGGGGAGCTGTTTTTT
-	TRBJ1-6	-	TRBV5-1	CASSLGGSYNSPLHF	TGCGCCAGCAGCTTGGGAGGCTCCTATAATTCACCCCTCCACTTT
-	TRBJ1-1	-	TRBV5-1	CASSPGDTPSTEAFF	TGCGCCAGCAGCCCGGGGGACACCCCCAGCACTGAAGCTTTCTTT
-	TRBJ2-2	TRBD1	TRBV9	CASSQTKDRALGDGELFF	TGTGCCAGCAGCCAAACGAAAGACAGGGCTCTGGGTGACGGGGAGCTGTTTTTT
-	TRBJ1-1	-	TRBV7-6	CASKQGMNTEAFF	TGTGCCAGCAAACAGGGTATGAACACTGAAGCTTTCTTT
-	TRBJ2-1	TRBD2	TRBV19	CASSIRAGGYNEQFF	TGTGCCAGTAGTATAAGAGCGGGGGGGTACAATGAGCAGTTCTTC
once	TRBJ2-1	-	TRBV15	CATSRAEGEQFF	TGTGCCACCAGCAGAGCGGAGGGTGAGCAGTTCTTC
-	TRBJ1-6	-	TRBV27	CASSLGRGESPLHF	TGTGCCAGCAGTTTGGGCAGGGGCGAGTCACCCCTCCACTTT
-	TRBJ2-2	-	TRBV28	CASSRRFFSANTGELFF	TGTGCCAGCAGTCGCCGGTTTTTCAGCGCGAACACCGGGGAGCTGTTTTTT
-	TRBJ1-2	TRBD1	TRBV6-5	CASSKTGGYDGYTF	TGTGCCAGCAGTAAAACAGGGGGGTATGATGGCTACACCTTC
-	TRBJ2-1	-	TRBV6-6	CASSYSGVYNEQFF	TGTGCCAGCAGTTACTCGGGGGTCTACAATGAGCAGTTCTTC
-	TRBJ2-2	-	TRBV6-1	CASNRQQLTGELFF	TGTGCCAGCAACCGGCAGCAACTGACCGGGGAGCTGTTTTTT
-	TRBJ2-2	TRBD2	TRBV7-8	CASSPTSGVAGELFF	TGTGCCAGCAGCCCGACTAGCGGGGTAGCCGGGGAGCTGTTTTTT
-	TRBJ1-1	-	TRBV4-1	CASSQDGGSRGFEAFF	TGCGCCAGCAGCCAAGACGGGGGGTCCCGGGGGTTTGAAGCTTTCTTT
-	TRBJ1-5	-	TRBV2	CASSEVQRGSNQPQHF	TGTGCCAGCAGTGAGGTGCAGCGAGGGAGCAATCAGCCCCAGCATTTT
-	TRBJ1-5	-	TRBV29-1	CSVVTGGANQPQHF	TGCAGCGTTGTCACCGGAGGAGCCAATCAGCCCCAGCATTTT
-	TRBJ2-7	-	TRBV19	CASSIQRKGSEQYF	TGTGCCAGTAGTATCCAGCGGAAAGGGAGCGAGCAGTACTTC
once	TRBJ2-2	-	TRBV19	CASTPNWGLTGELFF	TGTGCCAGTACCCCAAACTGGGGCCTCACCGGGGAGCTGTTTTTT
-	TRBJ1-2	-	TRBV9	CASSVDRNYGYTF	TGTGCCAGCAGCGTAGATCGAAACTATGGCTACACCTTC
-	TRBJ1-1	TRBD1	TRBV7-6	CASSLTGQAEAFF	TGTGCCAGCAGCTTAACTGGACAGGCTGAAGCTTTCTTT
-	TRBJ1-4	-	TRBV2	CASSEGRRATNEKLFF	TGTGCCAGCAGTGAAGGGCGCAGGGCAACTAATGAAAAACTGTTTTTT
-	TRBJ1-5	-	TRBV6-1	CVSSEAHNRGQPQHF	TGTGTCAGCAGTGAAGCACACAATCGGGGTCAGCCCCAGCATTTT
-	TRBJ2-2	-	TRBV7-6	CASSIGRGNTGELFF	TGTGCCAGCAGCATCGGACGGGGGAACACCGGGGAGCTGTTTTTT
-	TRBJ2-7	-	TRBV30	CAWSRQGHEQYF	TGTGCCTGGAGCCGCCAGGGCCACGAGCAGTACTTC
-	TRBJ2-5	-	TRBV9	CASSLSTRLETQYF	TGTGCCAGCAGCCTAAGTACTAGATTGGAGACCCAGTACTTC
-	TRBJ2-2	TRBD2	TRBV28	CASSLWKLAGEGELFF	TGTGCCAGCAGTTTATGGAAGCTAGCGGGAGAAGGGGAGCTGTTTTTT
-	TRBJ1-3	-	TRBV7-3	CASSPASGTGNTIYF	TGTGCCAGCAGCCCTGCTTCCGGGACAGGAAACACCATATATTTT
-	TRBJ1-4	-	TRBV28	CASGGRLESATNEKLFF	TGTGCCAGCGGGGGACGACTCGAGTCTGCAACTAATGAAAAACTGTTTTTT
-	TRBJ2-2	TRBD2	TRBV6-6	CASMVAGVTGELFF	TGTGCCAGCATGGTAGCGGGAGTTACCGGGGAGCTGTTTTTT
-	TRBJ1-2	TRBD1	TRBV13	CASSLAPGGAVGGYTF	TGTGCCAGCAGCTTAGCCCCAGGGGGCGCGGTTGGAGGCTACACCTTC
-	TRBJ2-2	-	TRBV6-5	CASSLVGGELFF	TGTGCCAGCAGCCTTGTTGGGGGGGAGCTGTTTTTT
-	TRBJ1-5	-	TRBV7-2	CASSRWDPGLSNQPQHF	TGTGCCAGCAGCCGCTGGGACCCGGGACTTAGCAATCAGCCCCAGCATTTT
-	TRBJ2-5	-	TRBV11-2	CASSPGGSETQYF	TGTGCCAGCAGCCCTGGCGGGTCGGAGACCCAGTACTTC